This entry features one T cell receptor beta chain sequence. PCR employed 60 Vbeta and 13 Jbeta primers. Clones were sequenced by immunoSEQ multiplex PCR, and TCRdb holds only the in-frame ones, with some missing. In the table there are around 100,000 clones, roughly 60% of which are singletons. The sample is drawn from a study of cytomegalovirus exposure and HLA in healthy donors. This CDR3 comprises 13 residues. Germline V gene sequence: CDR1 ENHRY, CDR2 SYGVKD. Trimming took off 8 bases at V and 3 bases at J, with 14 bases between the two ends. This receptor was identified in a human donor in good health. The J gene is TRBJ2-7, the V gene TRBV10-3; a possible D gene is TRBD1 (5 bases). The specimen sequenced was PBMCs. CDR3 region: CAIGASLNYEQYF. The CDR3 DNA reads TGTGCCATCGGGGCTTCGCTCAACTACGAGCAGTACTTC.